The 28 T cell receptor beta chains below all came from one sample that was sequenced in a study of cytomegalovirus exposure and HLA in healthy donors. Only in-frame clones appear in the TCRdb table, and some are missing; sequencing was by immunoSEQ multiplex PCR. The sample comprises some 80,000 clones, 96% of which are singletons, and under 1.5% rests with the top ten. Sequencing was performed on PBMCs. These receptor sequences come from a woman between 18 and 29 years old in good health and CMV-seronegative.

The chain links TRBV5-1 to TRBJ2-7; 7 bases fit TRBD2. Germline CDR1 SGHRS, CDR2 YFSETQ. V lost 0 bases, J lost 4 bases, and 7 bases stayed unmatched. CDR3 size: 15 residues. In nucleotides, the CDR3 is TGCGCCAGCAGCTTGGAGGCGGGAGCTTTTTACGAGCAGTACTTC. Its translation: CASSLEAGAFYEQYF.

The chain links TRBV21-1 to TRBJ2-7; the table's D gene call, TRBD1, was not cross checked with the DNA. TRBV21-1 is given as a pseudogene. This CDR3 comprises 21 residues. CDR3 loop: CASSKVCPDRGSSRLPYEQYF. The CDR3 bases are TGTGCCAGCAGCAAGGTTTGCCCTGACAGGGGATCAAGCCGCCTCCCCTACGAGCAGTACTTC.

The V gene is TRBV11-2, the J gene TRBJ2-3, with 9 bases matching TRBD2. Germline lookup yields CDR1 SGHAT and CDR2 FQNNGV. The CDR3 length is 15 residues. V shed 5 bases, J shed 1 base, and the junction held 4 bases outside the gene matches. CDR3 DNA sequence: TGTGCCAGCAGCCCTAGCGGGATTGGCACAGATACGCAGTATTTT. Protein product: CASSPSGIGTDTQYF.

V gene TRBV5-1 combines with J gene TRBJ2-7; TRBD1 aligns across 7 bases. The V segment lost 0 bases and the J segment 2 bases; nucleotides outside the gene matches: 2. Per the germline V gene, CDR1 is SGHRS and CDR2 is YFSETQ. The CDR3 is 14 residues long. CDR3 DNA sequence: TGCGCCAGCAGCTTGGGGCAGGGGGCCTACGAGCAGTACTTC. Its translation is CASSLGQGAYEQYF.

The V gene is TRBV6-5, the J gene TRBJ2-7, with 9 bases identical to TRBD1. This CDR3 spans 13 amino acids. The germline CDR1 and CDR2 sequences are MNHEY and SVGAGI. The V gene end was trimmed by 2 bases and the J gene end by 8 bases; junction bases not matched to a gene: 4. The CDR3 loop is CASSYPGQGKQYF. The CDR3 DNA is TGTGCCAGCAGTTACCCGGGACAGGGTAAGCAGTACTTC.

The gene calls are TRBV25-1 and TRBJ2-6; D is possibly TRBD2 (6 bases). Trimming pared 3 bases from V and 1 base from J, leaving 13 bases between. Looked up from germline, CDR1 is MGHDK and CDR2 is SYGVNS. The CDR3 runs to 17 residues. CDR3 protein: CASSDSEGRSGANVLTF. The CDR3 nucleotides read TGTGCCAGCAGTGACTCCGAGGGGAGGTCTGGGGCCAACGTCCTGACTTTC.

The chain joins TRBV19 to TRBJ2-3; D gene uncertain. This CDR3 region has 14 residues. V lost 6 bases and J lost 2, with 12 bases in between. Germline values: CDR1 LNHDA, CDR2 SQIVND (reference sequence). The CDR3 sequence is CASSQYSPTDTQYF. CDR3 sequence (DNA): TGTGCCAGTAGCCAATACTCACCCACAGATACGCAGTATTTT. Combining the CDR3 with reference TRBV19 and TRBJ2-3 gives the whole variable domain DGGITQSPKYLFRKEGQNVTLSCEQNLNHDAMYWYRQDPGQGLRLIYYSQIVNDFQKGDIAEGYSVSREKKESFPLTVTSAQKNPTAFYLCASSQYSPTDTQYFGPGTRLTVL.

The chain couples TRBV7-2 to TRBJ1-5; D possibly corresponds to TRBD1 (6 bases). The CDR3 is made up of 14 amino acids. V was pared by 3 bases and J by 3 bases, with 9 bases between. Germline CDR1 and CDR2: SGHTA and FQGNSA. The DNA for the CDR3 is TGTGCCAGCAGCTTGGCAGGGGTCAATCAGCCCCAGCATTTT. Its translation: CASSLAGVNQPQHF.

This clone appeared once. The rearrangement uses TRBV27 and TRBJ2-3; the match to TRBD1 covers 11 bases. Germline V gene sequence: CDR1 MNHEY, CDR2 SMNVEV (reference sequence). The CDR3 has 16 amino acids. The V and J ends lost 2 bases and 2 bases, in that order; junction bases with no gene match: 3. The CDR3 nucleotides are TGTGCCAGCAGTTTACGGGACAGGGGGTCCACAGATACGCAGTATTTT. This translates into CASSLRDRGSTDTQYF.

This chain joins TRBV2 and TRBJ2-7, with D perhaps matching TRBD2 (5 bases). The CDR3 is 12 amino acids. Trimming took 8 bases from V and 0 from J, leaving 8 bases between them. In germline, CDR1 is SNHLY, CDR2 FYNNEI. For the CDR3, the DNA is TGTGCCAGCCCCGGAGGCTCCTACGAGCAGTACTTC. Protein: CASPGGSYEQYF.

The rearrangement uses TRBV5-4 and TRBJ1-1; D remains ambiguous. CDR1 is SGHNT and CDR2 is YYREEE in the germline V gene (reference sequence). The CDR3 extends over 14 amino acids. Trimming took 2 bases from V and 4 from J, leaving 12 bases between them. In DNA, the CDR3 is TGTGCCAGCAGCTTTGACGGGGTTGGCACTGAAGCTTTCTTT. It is translated as CASSFDGVGTEAFF.

The chain couples TRBV9 to TRBJ1-1; tentatively, D is TRBD1 (6 bases). CDR1 and CDR2 from the germline V gene are SGDLS and YYNGEE. The CDR3 sequence is 14 residues long. V gave up 2 bases and J gave up 6 bases, with 14 bases separating them. In DNA form, the CDR3 reads TGTGCCAGCAGCGTCGAGGGGGTTTGGGCTGAAGCTTTCTTT. This gives the protein CASSVEGVWAEAFF.

This chain links TRBV14 with TRBJ2-1, with D possibly TRBD1 on 5 matching bases. Germline CDR1 reads SGHDN; CDR2 reads FVKESK. Trimming took 2 bases from V and 3 from J, leaving 17 bases between them. The CDR3 runs to 17 residues. The CDR3 sequence is CASSQFSGHTFYNEQFF. For the CDR3, the DNA is TGTGCCAGCAGCCAATTCTCCGGACACACCTTCTACAATGAGCAGTTCTTC.

This rearrangement joins TRBV7-9 to TRBJ2-3; TRBD2 matches 11 bases. The V gene's germline CDR1 is SEHNR and CDR2 FQNEAQ (reference sequence). V dropped 5 bases and J dropped 5; count of bases not matched to a gene: 3. The CDR3 consists of 14 residues. In DNA, the CDR3 is TGTGCCAGCAGCACAGGACTAGCGGGAGATACGCAGTATTTT. As protein: CASSTGLAGDTQYF.

CDR3 sequence reads: CASSKGGSTDTQYF. CDR3 nucleotide sequence: TGCGCCAGCAGCAAGGGAGGGAGCACAGATACGCAGTATTTT. The chain employs TRBV5-1 and TRBJ2-3, with TRBD2 identical over 7 bases. Germline V gives CDR1 SGHRS, CDR2 YFSETQ. This CDR3 is 14 amino acids long. V trimming: 4 bases; J trimming: 0 bases; junction bases outside the gene matches: 2.

This rearrangement joins TRBV18 to TRBJ2-7, with 8 bases that match TRBD2. Germline trimming cut 2 bases from V and 2 bases from J; bases unmatched to any gene: 5. CDR1 KGHSH and CDR2 LQKENI come from the germline V gene. The CDR3 is 15 residues long. The CDR3 nucleotides read TGTGCCAGCTCACCAGAGTCTAGCGGGCCCTACGAGCAGTACTTC. Its translation: CASSPESSGPYEQYF.

The J gene is TRBJ2-3, the V gene TRBV2, with D possibly matching TRBD1 (5 bases). CDR1 and CDR2 (germline): SNHLY, FYNNEI. Trimming left V 4 bases short and J 3 bases short, with 14 bases between. The CDR3 runs to 15 residues. The CDR3 nucleotides are TGTGCCAGCAGTGGACAGCCTCAGTCAACAGATACGCAGTATTTT. Translation: CASSGQPQSTDTQYF.

This rearrangement joins TRBV5-4 to TRBJ2-2; perhaps TRBD1 as D (5 bases). Trimming pared 1 base from V and 0 bases from J, leaving 10 bases between. Germline CDR1 SGHNT, CDR2 YYREEE (reference sequence). The CDR3 spans 16 residues. CDR3 amino acids: CASSLLGLANTGELFF. In nucleotides, the CDR3 is TGTGCCAGCAGCTTGCTGGGGCTAGCGAACACCGGGGAGCTGTTTTTT.

J is TRBJ2-1 and V is TRBV5-1, with TRBD2 matching 10 bases. Germline-derived CDR1 and CDR2 are SGHRS and YFSETQ. V shed 2 bases and J 6 bases; nucleotides not matched to a gene: 8. This CDR3 spans 16 amino acids. CDR3 sequence: CASSFSAGGLGNEQFF. DNA of the CDR3: TGCGCCAGCAGCTTCTCAGCGGGAGGGCTTGGCAATGAGCAGTTCTTC.

This chain links TRBV11-3 with TRBJ1-2, with D maybe TRBD1 (6 bases). The CDR3 spans 15 residues. V lost 5 bases and J 2 bases, leaving 15 bases between the germline ends. Germline V gene lookup returns CDR1 SGHNT and CDR2 YENEEA. DNA of the CDR3: TGTGCCAGCAGCCCCGGCTCAGGGGAAAACTATGGCTACACCTTC. The encoded protein is CASSPGSGENYGYTF.

The rearrangement links TRBV27 to TRBJ2-1, with 12 nucleotides matching TRBD2. Per germline, CDR1 MNHEY and CDR2 SMNVEV (reference sequence). The ends lost 2 bases at V and 7 bases at J; junction bases unmatched: 12. This CDR3 has 18 residues. CDR3 residues: CASSLGEGSGLAGNEQFF. Here the CDR3 DNA reads TGTGCCAGCAGTTTAGGGGAGGGGTCTGGACTAGCGGGGAATGAGCAGTTCTTC.

The rearrangement links TRBV7-9 to TRBJ1-2; the D gene is possibly TRBD1 (5 bases). The V end lost 6 bases, the J end lost 4 bases, and 12 bases lay between the germline ends. Germline V gene lookup returns CDR1 SEHNR and CDR2 FQNEAQ (reference sequence). CDR3 length: 13 amino acids. The CDR3 loop is CASRSGLGYGYTF. The CDR3 DNA reads as TGTGCCAGCAGATCAGGGCTAGGCTATGGCTACACCTTC.

The genes are TRBV28 and TRBJ2-3; TRBD2 agrees at 8 bases. The CDR3 loop spans 14 amino acids. Germline CDR1 and CDR2: MDHEN and SYDVKM. V was clipped by 5 bases and J by 3 bases; unmatched bases: 4. DNA of the CDR3: TGTGCCAGCAGTGAGAGCGGGAGAACAGATACGCAGTATTTT. Protein product: CASSESGRTDTQYF.

This sequence joins TRBV9 and TRBJ2-7, with TRBD2 matching over 10 bases. The junction had 9 bases not matched to a gene; V was cut back by 0 bases and J by 0 bases. Germline assignment: CDR1 SGDLS and CDR2 YYNGEE. The CDR3 totals 18 residues. The CDR3 protein is CASSVGLAGHVSSYEQYF. The CDR3 DNA is TGTGCCAGCAGCGTAGGACTAGCGGGCCACGTTAGCTCCTACGAGCAGTACTTC. The whole variable domain, remainder taken from reference TRBV9 and TRBJ2-7, is DSGVTQTPKHLITATGQRVTLRCSPRSGDLSVYWYQQSLDQGLQFLIQYYNGEERAKGNILERFSAQQFPDLHSELNLSSLELGDSALYFCASSVGLAGHVSSYEQYFGPGTRLTVT.

This chain links TRBV5-1 with TRBJ1-2, with D tentatively TRBD1 (5 bases). V lost 7 bases and J lost 8, with 18 bases in between. CDR3 length equals 13 residues. Germline V gene data show CDR1 as SGHRS and CDR2 as YFSETQ. Written as DNA, the CDR3 is TGCGCCAGCCGAGAGACAGTTGCTCGGGGCTACACCTTC. It yields the protein CASRETVARGYTF.

This clone was observed a single time. In DNA, the CDR3 is TGTGCCAGCAGCTTAAAAGGACAGGGGGTAAGTGGGAACACTGAAGCTTTCTTT. It translates to CASSLKGQGVSGNTEAFF. This chain uses TRBV7-9 with TRBJ1-1, with TRBD1 matching over 10 bases. Losses at the gene ends were 2 bases for V and 1 base for J; bases not matched to a gene: 10. The germline gives CDR1 SEHNR, CDR2 FQNEAQ (reference sequence). This CDR3 is 18 amino acids long. The whole variable domain, remainder taken from reference TRBV7-9 and TRBJ1-1, is DTGVSQNPRHKITKRGQNVTFRCDPISEHNRLYWYRQTLGQGPEFLTYFQNEAQLEKSRLLSDRFSAERPKGSFSTLEIQRTEQGDSAMYLCASSLKGQGVSGNTEAFFGQGTRLTVV.

This rearrangement joins TRBV5-1 to TRBJ2-3; 8 bases agree with TRBD1. Germline CDR1 SGHRS, CDR2 YFSETQ. The V and J ends lost 4 bases and 3 bases, in that order; junction bases with no gene match: 7. This CDR3 is 15 amino acids long. CDR3 loop: CASSLRGTGTDTQYF. The DNA for the CDR3 is TGCGCCAGCAGCCTGAGGGGGACAGGAACAGATACGCAGTATTTT.

This sequence joins TRBV5-4 and TRBJ2-7; 11 bases are shared with TRBD2. The CDR3 is 15 amino acids. Germline loops: CDR1 SGHNT, CDR2 YYREEE (reference sequence). Trimming cost V 4 bases and J 4 bases; bases outside gene matches: 7. In DNA, the CDR3 is TGTGCCAGCAGCCGAGGAGCTAGCGGGAGGTACGAGCAGTACTTC. Translating gives CASSRGASGRYEQYF.